This T cell receptor (beta chain) was recovered during a study of blood T cell repertoires in COVID-19. Overall study context: The analysed material was cDNA or gDNA that came from T cells, B-cell-depleted T cells, or PBMCs.

Participants had their cohort set by participant-reported clinical history. Recovery meant two consecutive negative NP/OP PCR tests, professional clearance, or resolved symptoms. This clone was recorded a few times. V trimming: 3 bases; J trimming: 4 bases; junction bases outside the gene matches: 14. The CDR3 runs 17 residues. From germline, CDR1 is SGHDN and CDR2 FVKESK. How the authors handled the data: The authors estimated nucleated cell counts from reference gene primer amplification. Measured with immunoSEQ multiplex PCR; TCRdb has only the in-frame clones, and not every one. The DNA was the basis for D and trimming; V, J and clone size are from that table. This repertoire shows some 270,000 clones, approximately 83% found once; its top ten account for around 4.5%.

What was sequenced was PBMCs or T cells enriched from blood (not recorded which). The receptor was derived from a woman aged 30 to 39 who had recovered from COVID-19. The chain is built from TRBV14 and TRBJ1-2; 7 nucleotides match TRBD1. The CDR3 reads CASSQSPLKDRSYGYTF. In DNA form, the CDR3 reads TGTGCCAGCAGCCAGTCCCCTTTAAAGGACAGGAGCTATGGCTACACCTTC.